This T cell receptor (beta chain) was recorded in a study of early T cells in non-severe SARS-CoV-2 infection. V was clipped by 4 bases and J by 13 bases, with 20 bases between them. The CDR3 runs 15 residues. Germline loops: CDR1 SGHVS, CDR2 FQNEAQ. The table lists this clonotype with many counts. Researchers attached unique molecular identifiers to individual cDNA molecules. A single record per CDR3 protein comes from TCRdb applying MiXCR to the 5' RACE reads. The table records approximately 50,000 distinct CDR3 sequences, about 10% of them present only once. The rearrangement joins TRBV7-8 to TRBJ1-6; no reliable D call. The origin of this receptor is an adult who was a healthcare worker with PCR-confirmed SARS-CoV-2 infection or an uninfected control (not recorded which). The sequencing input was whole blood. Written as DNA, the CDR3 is TGTGCCAGCAGCTCTGACCGGACGGCGGTAGAGCCCCTCCACTTT. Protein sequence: CASSSDRTAVEPLHF.